These 9 T cell receptor beta chains originate from one sample sequenced in a study of cytomegalovirus exposure and HLA in healthy donors. PCR was performed using 60 Vbeta and 13 Jbeta primers. This table comes from immunoSEQ multiplex PCR, and its TCRdb copy is limited to in-frame clones, with some not included. The sample includes about 120,000 clones, roughly three quarters seen only once; the top ten take 1.5% to 2%. Sequencing input: PBMCs. The receptor set was obtained from a man aged 18 to 30 in good health and CMV-seronegative.

The V gene is TRBV5-6, the J gene TRBJ2-5; 9 bases fit TRBD2. The end of the DNA fits TRBJ2-7 better, so the J call may be wrong. This CDR3 has 15 residues. Per the germline V gene, CDR1 is SGHDT and CDR2 is YYEEEE. The CDR3 protein is CASSSLAGAGYEQYF. CDR3 nucleotide sequence: TGTGCCAGCAGCTCCTTAGCGGGAGCCGGGTACGAGCAGTACTTC.

The chain joins TRBV7-9 to TRBJ1-2; no definite D call. The ends were cut back, 1 base at V and 5 bases at J, with 8 bases in the middle. There are 13 residues in the CDR3. Germline values: CDR1 SEHNR, CDR2 FQNEAQ (reference sequence). DNA of the CDR3: TGTGCCAGCAGCTTAGACACATCATATGGCTACACCTTC. The encoded protein is CASSLDTSYGYTF. Supplemented by reference TRBV7-9 and TRBJ1-2, the full variable domain reads DTGVSQNPRHKITKRGQNVTFRCDPISEHNRLYWYRQTLGQGPEFLTYFQNEAQLEKSRLLSDRFSAERPKGSFSTLEIQRTEQGDSAMYLCASSLDTSYGYTFGSGTRLTVV.

The J gene is TRBJ2-7, the V gene TRBV4-1; 9 nucleotides agree with TRBD2. With V trimmed by 0 bases and J by 3 bases, 3 bases remained unmatched. The CDR3 totals 15 residues. Germline values: CDR1 MGHRA, CDR2 YSYEKL. The CDR3 DNA is TGCGCCAGCAGCCAAGAGGCGGGGGGGGTCTACGAGCAGTACGTC. Its protein product is CASSQEAGGVYEQYV.

This clone was seen only once. The chain links TRBV5-1 to TRBJ2-1, with 8 positions matching TRBD2. The junction had 11 bases not matched to a gene; V was cut back by 4 bases and J by 8 bases. Germline-derived CDR1 and CDR2 are SGHRS and YFSETQ. CDR3 length: 15 residues. The CDR3 is CASSHLGSGADEQFF. In DNA, the CDR3 is TGCGCCAGCAGCCACCTTGGTAGCGGGGCGGATGAGCAGTTCTTC. Full variable domain (remainder filled in from reference TRBV5-1 and TRBJ2-1): KAGVTQTPRYLIKTRGQQVTLSCSPISGHRSVSWYQQTPGQGLQFLFEYFSETQRNKGNFPGRFSGRQFSNSRSEMNVSTLELGDSALYLCASSHLGSGADEQFFGPGTRLTVL.

This chain uses TRBV2 with TRBJ1-1, with D tentatively TRBD1 (6 bases). V was shortened by 5 bases and J by 4 bases, with 11 bases between the two germline ends. This CDR3 has 13 residues. Per germline, CDR1 SNHLY and CDR2 FYNNEI. CDR3 in amino acids: CASSRQESTEAFF. The CDR3 DNA is TGTGCCAGCAGTCGACAGGAGAGCACTGAAGCTTTCTTT.

The count of this clone is one. The V call is TRBV7-9, the J call TRBJ1-1; D may be TRBD1 (5 bases). The CDR3 totals 13 residues. Germline V gene sequence: CDR1 SEHNR, CDR2 FQNEAQ (reference sequence). With 6 bases removed from V and 4 bases from J, the gap between germline ends came to 12 bases. CDR3 nucleotides: TGTGCCAGCAGGAATGGACAACTCACTGAAGCTTTCTTT. Translation gives CASRNGQLTEAFF.

The gene calls are TRBV27 and TRBJ2-7; 7 bases line up with TRBD2. CDR3 length equals 23 residues. Looked up from germline, CDR1 is MNHEY and CDR2 is SMNVEV (reference sequence). The V and J ends lost 7 bases and 6 bases, in that order; junction bases with no gene match: 39. The CDR3 protein is CASTPPLLGRGTTRDYTIPEQYV. In DNA, the CDR3 is TGTGCCAGCACCCCCCCCCTCCTGGGTCGCGGAACAACGAGGGACTACACGATCCCCGAGCAGTACGTC.

CDR3 loop: CASSDEGLVYGYTF. DNA of the CDR3: TGTGCCAGCAGTGACGAGGGATTGGTCTATGGCTACACCTTC. This chain connects TRBV2 to TRBJ1-2; D is undetermined. The germline CDR1 and CDR2 sequences are SNHLY and FYNNEI. Between the trimmed V and J ends, which lost 3 bases and 4 bases, there was a span of 12 bases. The CDR3 is 14 amino acids.

The V and J genes are TRBV28 and TRBJ2-5, with D possibly being TRBD2 (5 bases). In germline, CDR1 is MDHEN, CDR2 SYDVKM. Deletions cut 6 bases from V and 7 bases from J, with 15 bases between. This CDR3 is 13 amino acids long. CDR3 DNA sequence: TGTGCCAGCAGGGCCGGGAAAAAAGGGACCCAGTACTTC. As protein: CASRAGKKGTQYF.